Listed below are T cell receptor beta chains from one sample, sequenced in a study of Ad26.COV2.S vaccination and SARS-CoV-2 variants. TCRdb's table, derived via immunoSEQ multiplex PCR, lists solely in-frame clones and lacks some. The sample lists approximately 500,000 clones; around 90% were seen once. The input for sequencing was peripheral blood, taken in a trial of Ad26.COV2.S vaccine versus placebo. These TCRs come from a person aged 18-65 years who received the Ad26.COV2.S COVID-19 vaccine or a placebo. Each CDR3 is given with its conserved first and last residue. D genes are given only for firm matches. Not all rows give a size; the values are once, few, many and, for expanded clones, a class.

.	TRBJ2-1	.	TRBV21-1	TGTGCCAGCAGCAAAGAGGTTGGCAATGAGCAGTTCTTC	CASSKEVGNEQFF
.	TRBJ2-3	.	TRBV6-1	TGTGCCAGCAGTGAATTCTTAAGTTCCGCCGGTCCCAAGTATTTT	CASSEFLSSAGPKYF
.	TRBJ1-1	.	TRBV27	TGTGCCAGCAGCCTGGTGGGACGGAGCACTCTCGAAGCTTTCTTT	CASSLVGRSTLEAFF
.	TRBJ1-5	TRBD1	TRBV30	TGTGCCTGGGGTCGCGACAGGGGCGTGTCTCAGCCCCAGCATTTT	CAWGRDRGVSQPQHF
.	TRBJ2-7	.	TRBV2	TGTGCCAGCCTGGGACGGGTAGACGAGCAGTACTTC	CASLGRVDEQYF
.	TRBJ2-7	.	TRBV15	TGTGCCACCAGCAGAGCCCCCGGCGCCTACGAGCAGTACTTC	CATSRAPGAYEQYF
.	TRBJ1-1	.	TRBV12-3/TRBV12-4	TGTGCCAGCAGCCCCACCTTCCACACTGAAGCTTTCTTT	CASSPTFHTEAFF
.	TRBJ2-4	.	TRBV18	TGTGCCAGCTCACCACCGGGCCCAATAGCCAAAAACATTCAGTACTTC	CASSPPGPIAKNIQYF
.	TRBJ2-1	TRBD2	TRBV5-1	TGCGCCAGCAGCTCCCTTGCGGGAGGGGGACGAAATGAGCAGTTCTTC	CASSSLAGGGRNEQFF
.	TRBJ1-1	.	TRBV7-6	TGTGCCAGCAGCGAAGGGGCAGGGAGCCCGTACACTGAAGCTTTCTTT	CASSEGAGSPYTEAFF
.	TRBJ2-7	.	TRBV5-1	TGCGCCAGCAGCTTGGCCGGGACGGGATTGGGCGAGCAGTACTTC	CASSLAGTGLGEQYF
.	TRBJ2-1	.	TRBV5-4	TGTGCCAGCAGCTTGGAACCAGAAAAACTCAATGAGCAGTTCTTC	CASSLEPEKLNEQFF
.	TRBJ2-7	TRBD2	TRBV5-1	TGCGCCAGCAGCTTAGCTAGCGGGAGGGCCCCAGCTTTTTACGAGCAGTACTTC	CASSLASGRAPAFYEQYF
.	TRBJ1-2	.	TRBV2	TGTGCCAGCAAAGATTCGTCAGGAAACTATGGCTACACCTTC	CASKDSSGNYGYTF
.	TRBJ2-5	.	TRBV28	TGTGCCAGCAGTTCCACGCTGGGGCCTTGGGAGCAAGAGACCCAGTACTTC	CASSSTLGPWEQETQYF
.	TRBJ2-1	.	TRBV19	TGTGCCAGTAGTAAAACAGCCGAGAGCTCCTACAATGAGCAGTTCTTC	CASSKTAESSYNEQFF
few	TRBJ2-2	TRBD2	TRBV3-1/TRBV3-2	TGTGCCAGCAGCCTGGGACTAGCGGGAGTCACCGGGGAGCTGTTTTTT	CASSLGLAGVTGELFF
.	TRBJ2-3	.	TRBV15	TGTGCCACAACTCGGGGAACCACAGATACGCAGTATTTT	CATTRGTTDTQYF
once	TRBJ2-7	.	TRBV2	TGTGCCAGCAGTGCGCGGCTATTTTCCTACGAGCAGTACTTC	CASSARLFSYEQYF
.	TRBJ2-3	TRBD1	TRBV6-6	TGTGCCAGCATGAATACAGGGGGCCCAGATACGCAGTATTTT	CASMNTGGPDTQYF
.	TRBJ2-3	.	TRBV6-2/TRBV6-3	TGTGCCAGCAGTCGGTCGACAGTGAGGTATTTT	CASSRSTVRYF
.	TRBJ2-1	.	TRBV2	TGTGCCAGCAGTGAACAGGGGTCCTACAATGAGCAGTTCTTC	CASSEQGSYNEQFF
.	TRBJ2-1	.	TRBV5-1	TGCGCCAGCAGCTTGGAGGGGGCCTACAATGAGCAGTTCTTC	CASSLEGAYNEQFF
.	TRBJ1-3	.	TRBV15	TGTGCCACCAGCAGAGATTGGTCGGGAGGAATCTCTGGAAACACCATATATTTT	CATSRDWSGGISGNTIYF
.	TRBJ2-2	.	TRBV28	TGTGCCAGCAGTTTCTCCGGGACGGCGAACACCGGGGAGCTGTTTTTT	CASSFSGTANTGELFF
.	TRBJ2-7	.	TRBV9	TGTGCCAGCAGCGCCATAGCGGGTGACAGGTACGAGCAGTACTTC	CASSAIAGDRYEQYF
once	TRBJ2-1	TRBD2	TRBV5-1	TGCGCCAGCAGCTCCGGACTAGCGGGAGGGGATGAGCAGTTCTTC	CASSSGLAGGDEQFF
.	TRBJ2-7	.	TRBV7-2	TGTGCCAGCAGCTTATGGGGGGAAATCTCCTACGAGCAGTACTTC	CASSLWGEISYEQYF
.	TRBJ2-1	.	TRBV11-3	TGTGCCAGCAGCTTACGGAGCGGAAACAATGAGCAGTTCTTC	CASSLRSGNNEQFF
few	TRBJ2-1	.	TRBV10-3	TGTGCCACCCAGGGCAGAATGGACTACAATGAGCAGTTCTTC	CATQGRMDYNEQFF
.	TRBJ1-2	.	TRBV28	TGTGCCAGCAGTTTAGTTATCAGCCCCTATGGCTACACCTTC	CASSLVISPYGYTF
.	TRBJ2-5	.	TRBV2	TGTGCCAGCAGACTTGGACTATACGAGGGAGAGACCCAGTACTTC	CASRLGLYEGETQYF
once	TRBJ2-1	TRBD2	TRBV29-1	TGCAGCGTGACTAGCGGCCATTTAGAGCAGTTCTTC	CSVTSGHLEQFF
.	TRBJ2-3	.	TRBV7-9	TGTGCCAGCAGCAGGCAGGCGGATACGCAGTATTTT	CASSRQADTQYF
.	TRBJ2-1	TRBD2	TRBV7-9	TGTGCCAGCAGCTTAGTAGCGGGAGTCGGTGAGCAGTTCTTC	CASSLVAGVGEQFF
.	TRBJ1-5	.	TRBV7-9	TGTGCCAGCAGCTTGGTAGGGCCAGGCCAGCCCCAGCATTTT	CASSLVGPGQPQHF
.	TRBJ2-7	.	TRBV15	TGTGCCACCAGCTCGGGAGACCAACGCCACGAGCAGTACTTC	CATSSGDQRHEQYF
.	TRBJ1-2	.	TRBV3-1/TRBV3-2	TGTGCCAGCAGCCAAGTTGGGGATTCGTGGAGACCTAACTATGGCTACACCTTC	CASSQVGDSWRPNYGYTF
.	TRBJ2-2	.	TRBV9	TGTGCCAGCAGCGGGAAAGCAGGGTCAGGGGAGCTGTTTTTT	CASSGKAGSGELFF
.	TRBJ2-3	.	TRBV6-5	TGTGCCAGCAGTAGGCACGATACGCAGTATTTT	CASSRHDTQYF
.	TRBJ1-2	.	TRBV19	TGTGCCAGTAGTATTATGGGGGCCTATGGCTACACCTTC	CASSIMGAYGYTF
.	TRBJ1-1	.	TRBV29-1	TGCAGCGCCCAACAGGGTGGGGTGAACACTGAAGCTTTCTTT	CSAQQGGVNTEAFF
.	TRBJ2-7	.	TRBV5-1	TGCGCCAGCAGCCCCCGGGGTCACGAGGGAGGCGAGCAGTACTTC	CASSPRGHEGGEQYF